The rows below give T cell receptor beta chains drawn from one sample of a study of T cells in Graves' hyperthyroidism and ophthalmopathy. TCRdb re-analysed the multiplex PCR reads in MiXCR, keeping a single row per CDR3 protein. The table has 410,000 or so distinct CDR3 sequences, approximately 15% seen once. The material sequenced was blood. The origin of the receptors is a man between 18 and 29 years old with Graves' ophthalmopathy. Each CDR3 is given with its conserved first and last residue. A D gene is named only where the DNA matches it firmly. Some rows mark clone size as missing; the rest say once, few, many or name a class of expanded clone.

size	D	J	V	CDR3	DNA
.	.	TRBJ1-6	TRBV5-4	CASTPDEGQRVNLHF	TGTGCCAGCACTCCGGATGAAGGACAGCGAGTTAACCTCCACTTT
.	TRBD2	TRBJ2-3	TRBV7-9	CASSLEAGVVADTQYF	TGTGCCAGCAGCTTGGAAGCGGGGGTCGTGGCAGATACGCAGTATTTT
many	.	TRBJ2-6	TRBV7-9	CASSLFGIGQTGANVLTF	TGTGCCAGCAGCTTATTCGGGATAGGACAGACTGGGGCCAACGTCCTGACTTTC
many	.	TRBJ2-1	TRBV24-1	CATATGELYNEQFF	TGTGCCACCGCCACAGGTGAACTATACAATGAGCAGTTCTTC
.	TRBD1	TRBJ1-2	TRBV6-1	CASRSVQGNYGYTF	TGTGCCAGCAGGTCCGTACAGGGGAACTATGGCTACACCTTC
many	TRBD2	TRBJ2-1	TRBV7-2	CASSLAPSGGNNEQFF	TGTGCCAGCAGCTTAGCGCCCAGCGGGGGGAACAATGAGCAGTTCTTC
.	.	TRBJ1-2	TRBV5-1	CASSAGANYGYTF	TGCGCCAGCAGCGCGGGAGCTAACTATGGCTACACCTTC
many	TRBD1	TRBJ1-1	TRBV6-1	CASSVIQGAYLNTEAFF	TGTGCCAGCAGTGTCATACAGGGGGCCTACCTGAACACTGAAGCTTTCTTT
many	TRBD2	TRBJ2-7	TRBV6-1	CASRREGGTYEQYF	TGTGCCAGCAGGAGGGAGGGAGGCACCTACGAGCAGTACTTC
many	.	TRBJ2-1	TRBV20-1	CSARRTAYNEQFF	TGCAGTGCTAGACGGACAGCCTACAATGAGCAGTTCTTC
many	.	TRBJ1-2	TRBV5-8	CASSFGAYYRAGNYGYTF	TGTGCCAGCAGCTTTGGGGCCTACTACAGGGCCGGTAACTATGGCTACACCTTC
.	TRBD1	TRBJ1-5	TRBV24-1	CATSGGDRASWQPQHF	TGTGCCACCAGTGGGGGGGACAGGGCCTCGTGGCAGCCCCAGCATTTT
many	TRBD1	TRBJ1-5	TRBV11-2	CASSSPGQGLNQPQHF	TGTGCCAGCAGCTCACCGGGACAGGGCCTCAATCAGCCCCAGCATTTT